These 5 T cell receptor beta chains came from one sample sequenced in a study of response to subunit inactivated influenza vaccine. TCRdb independently ran MiXCR on the RT-PCR reads; one entry per CDR3 protein. The sample shows hundreds of thousands of distinct CDR3 sequences, approximately 10% of them seen only once. The sample also formed part of further work on T cells expressing NK-cell markers. That work contributes: What made the TCR beta cDNA was 5'RACE template switching with UMIs.

This material consisted of PBMCs from blood, taken on the day of vaccination. The receptor source for this set is a man aged 50 to 60 who received an inactivated influenza vaccine.

This clonotype appeared many times. This sequence joins TRBV11-2 and TRBJ2-7; D possibly matches TRBD1 or TRBD2 (7 bases each). The CDR3 extends over 14 amino acids. V lost 5 bases, J lost 6 bases, and 17 bases lay in between. In germline, CDR1 is SGHAT, CDR2 FQNNGV. The CDR3 nucleotides are TGTGCCAGCAGCGGATTCAGGGGGGGTCTCGAGCAGTACTTC. Amino acids: CASSGFRGGLEQYF.

The V call is TRBV5-5, the J call TRBJ1-6; D is perhaps TRBD1 (6 bases). The germline V and J ends were trimmed by 9 bases and 10 bases, with 17 bases remaining between them. CDR3 length: 13 amino acids. The germline CDR1 and CDR2 sequences are SGHKS and YYEKEE (reference sequence). The CDR3 DNA reads as TGTGCCACCAACGAACAGGGACGGTCACCCCTCCACTTT. Translation gives CATNEQGRSPLHF.

V and J are TRBV12-3 or TRBV12-4 and TRBJ2-1, with D hard to call. V was trimmed by 6 bases and J by 6 bases, leaving 12 bases between them. The CDR3 length is 13 residues. DNA of the CDR3: TGTGCCAGCAGCCAAGGCCTAAGCAATGAGCAGTTCTTC. Translated: CASSQGLSNEQFF.

This clonotype was picked up a small number of times. The rearrangement links TRBV27 to TRBJ1-4; 8 bases align to TRBD1. The ends lost 6 bases at V and 8 bases at J; junction bases unmatched: 8. Germline loops: CDR1 MNHEY, CDR2 SMNVEV (reference sequence). The CDR3 spans 14 residues. This chain's CDR3 is CASRQQGGGEKLFF. The CDR3 nucleotides read TGTGCCAGCAGACAACAGGGGGGGGGCGAAAAACTGTTTTTT.

This clonotype came up a few times. DNA for the CDR3: TGTGCCAGCAGCTTAACACTAGCGGGCTACAATGAGCAGTTCTTC. This translates into CASSLTLAGYNEQFF. This chain joins TRBV7-3 and TRBJ2-1; 9 nucleotides line up with TRBD2. Germline assignment: CDR1 SGHTA and CDR2 FQGTGA. Trimming took 0 bases from V and 3 from J; bases not matched to a gene: 0. This CDR3 has 15 residues.